This is a list of T cell receptor beta chains from one sample in a study of Ad26.COV2.S vaccination and SARS-CoV-2 variants. Only in-frame clones appear in the TCRdb table, and some are missing; sequencing was by immunoSEQ multiplex PCR. The table has 150,000 to 200,000 clones, 87% seen once; the top ten hold less than 6%. Sequenced material: peripheral blood, taken after recovery from COVID-19. These receptors originate from a human donor who had recovered from COVID-19. CDR3s include the opening cysteine and the closing phenylalanine or tryptophan. Fields, in order: J gene, clone size, D gene, V gene, CDR3 protein, CDR3 DNA. The D gene is left open where the match is weak. Some rows have no size entry. The others give once, few or many, or a class for an expanded clone.

>TRBJ1-2|-|-|TRBV28
CASSLTRPGGGYTF
TGTGCCAGCAGTTTAACACGGCCCGGGGGTGGCTACACCTTC
>TRBJ2-1|-|-|TRBV21-1
CASSGWDEQFF
TGTGCCAGCAGTGGATGGGATGAGCAGTTCTTC
>TRBJ2-3|-|TRBD2|TRBV7-2
CASSFSGRVTDTQYF
TGTGCCAGCAGCTTTAGCGGGAGGGTCACAGATACGCAGTATTTT
>TRBJ1-5|-|-|TRBV3-1/TRBV3-2
CASSQGTFRVGNQPQHF
TGTGCCAGCAGCCAAGGCACCTTCAGGGTCGGCAATCAGCCCCAGCATTTT
>TRBJ1-1|-|TRBD1|TRBV2
CASTRDRVRIEAFF
TGTGCCAGCACCCGGGACAGGGTAAGAATTGAAGCTTTCTTT
>TRBJ1-5|-|TRBD1|TRBV5-1
CASSSGQGDNQPQHF
TGCGCCAGCAGCTCGGGACAGGGAGACAATCAGCCCCAGCATTTT
>TRBJ2-3|-|TRBD1|TRBV5-1
CASRETGGATDTQYF
TGCGCCAGCAGGGAGACAGGGGGGGCCACAGATACGCAGTATTTT
>TRBJ1-5|-|-|TRBV5-5
CASSLTPDQPQHF
TGTGCCAGCAGCTTGACACCGGATCAGCCCCAGCATTTT
>TRBJ2-1|once|-|TRBV11-2
CASSPPEGLLIFDEQFF
TGTGCCAGCAGCCCCCCGGAGGGTCTCCTGATCTTCGATGAGCAGTTCTTC
>TRBJ1-1|-|TRBD1|TRBV19
CARGTDRMNTEAFF
TGTGCCAGAGGGACAGACAGGATGAACACTGAAGCTTTCTTT
>TRBJ2-7|few|-|TRBV18
CASSPDGVVAGEQYF
TGTGCCAGCTCACCAGACGGCGTAGTAGCAGGCGAGCAGTACTTC
>TRBJ1-3|-|-|TRBV3-1/TRBV3-2
CASSQARTSGNTIYF
TGTGCCAGCAGCCAAGCAAGGACCTCTGGAAACACCATATATTTT
>TRBJ1-1|-|-|TRBV29-1
CSVDNRLNTEAFF
TGCAGCGTTGACAACAGACTGAACACTGAAGCTTTCTTT
>TRBJ1-2|-|TRBD1|TRBV5-8
CASSFRQGNGYTF
TGTGCCAGCAGCTTTCGACAGGGAAATGGCTACACCTTC
>TRBJ2-7|-|-|TRBV9
CASSVGRLVGEQYF
TGTGCCAGCAGCGTCGGCAGGTTGGTGGGAGAGCAGTACTTC
>TRBJ1-6|-|-|TRBV27
CASRGAPQSPLHF
TGTGCCTCGCGGGGGGCGCCCCAGTCACCCCTCCACTTT
>TRBJ1-1|-|TRBD1|TRBV6-1
CASSEEGGGYTEAFF
TGTGCCAGCAGTGAAGAAGGGGGCGGTTACACTGAAGCTTTCTTT
>TRBJ2-7|few|-|TRBV24-1
CATISGRAGRLVREQYF
TGTGCCACCATAAGTGGCCGGGCAGGAAGATTAGTACGAGAGCAGTACTTC
>TRBJ2-1|-|TRBD2|TRBV6-5
CASTGTTYNEQFF
TGTGCCAGCACGGGGACTACCTACAATGAGCAGTTCTTC
>TRBJ2-1|-|TRBD1|TRBV15
CATTPGQGGNEQFF
TGTGCCACCACCCCGGGACAGGGGGGGAATGAGCAGTTCTTC
>TRBJ2-3|-|TRBD1|TRBV9
CASSGREDRLADTQYF
TGTGCCAGCAGCGGCCGAGAGGACAGGTTAGCAGATACGCAGTATTTT
>TRBJ2-7|-|-|TRBV27
CASSPTGLSSYEQYF
TGTGCCAGCAGCCCCACAGGTCTGAGCTCCTACGAGCAGTACTTC
>TRBJ1-1|-|TRBD1|TRBV18
CASSPPGQGGGTEAFF
TGTGCCAGCTCACCACCGGGACAGGGAGGTGGTACTGAAGCTTTCTTT
>TRBJ2-5|-|-|TRBV6-5
CASSLGGRSPRTQYF
TGTGCCAGCAGTCTGGGGGGCAGGAGCCCACGGACCCAGTACTTC
>TRBJ2-1|-|-|TRBV2
CASSQETPPYNEQFF
TGTGCCAGCAGCCAGGAAACCCCTCCGTACAATGAGCAGTTCTTC
>TRBJ1-3|-|TRBD1|TRBV30
CAWSLQGNRNTIYF
TGTGCCTGGAGTTTACAGGGGAACCGAAACACCATATATTTT
>TRBJ1-4|-|TRBD1|TRBV2
CASSPQGINEKLFF
TGTGCCAGCAGCCCACAGGGGATTAATGAAAAACTGTTTTTT
>TRBJ1-2|-|TRBD1|TRBV28
CATLNWGQSGGYTF
TGTGCCACCCTTAACTGGGGACAGAGCGGTGGCTACACCTTC
>TRBJ2-1|-|-|TRBV27
CASSLSARLDPNEQFF
TGTGCCAGCAGTTTATCTGCTCGTCTAGACCCCAATGAGCAGTTCTTC
>TRBJ2-3|-|TRBD1|TRBV13
CASSSRGDTQYF
TGTGCCAGCAGCTCCAGGGGGGATACGCAGTATTTT
>TRBJ2-3|-|-|TRBV5-6
CASSLEPERSDTQYF
TGTGCCAGCAGCTTGGAGCCAGAGCGATCAGATACGCAGTATTTT
>TRBJ2-3|-|TRBD1|TRBV4-1
CASSQIQTGISTDTQYF
TGCGCCAGCAGCCAAATCCAGACAGGGATAAGCACAGATACGCAGTATTTT
>TRBJ1-1|-|-|TRBV19
CASSIDDGPNTEAFF
TGTGCCAGTAGTATAGACGACGGTCCTAACACTGAAGCTTTCTTT
>TRBJ2-7|few|-|TRBV27
CASGTYEQYF
TGTGCCAGCGGAACCTACGAGCAGTACTTC
>TRBJ2-1|-|TRBD2|TRBV6-5
CASSLTSGSYNEQFF
TGTGCCAGCAGTTTAACTAGCGGGAGTTACAATGAGCAGTTCTTC
>TRBJ2-7|few|-|TRBV19
CASSADSLSSYEQYF
TGTGCCAGTAGTGCGGACAGTTTAAGCTCCTACGAGCAGTACTTC
>TRBJ2-2|few|TRBD2|TRBV7-2
CALGTGTSGEGATGELFF
TGTGCCCTAGGGACCGGGACTAGCGGGGAAGGGGCGACCGGGGAGCTGTTTTTT
>TRBJ1-5|-|-|TRBV5-1
CASSALGISNQPQHF
TGCGCCAGCAGCGCCTTGGGGATTAGCAATCAGCCCCAGCATTTT
>TRBJ2-7|once|TRBD1|TRBV11-2
CASSLRDRSYEQYF
TGTGCCAGCAGCCTCAGGGACAGATCCTACGAGCAGTACTTC
>TRBJ2-1|-|TRBD2|TRBV18
CASSNPGGSPSSYNEQFF
TGTGCCAGCTCAAATCCCGGCGGGAGCCCTAGCTCCTACAATGAGCAGTTCTTC
>TRBJ1-6|few|-|TRBV4-1
CASSQDRVPLHF
TGCGCCAGCAGCCAAGACAGGGTCCCCCTCCACTTT
>TRBJ1-1|-|-|TRBV5-1
CASSLDSGRPEAFF
TGCGCCAGCAGCTTGGACTCAGGTCGGCCTGAAGCTTTCTTT
>TRBJ1-4|-|-|TRBV4-1
CASSPRSIGTNEKLFF
TGCGCCAGCAGCCCCCGGTCCATTGGAACTAATGAAAAACTGTTTTTT
>TRBJ1-1|-|-|TRBV6-2/TRBV6-3
CASSRIGGATTEAFF
TGTGCCAGCAGCCGCATAGGGGGGGCTACCACTGAAGCTTTCTTT
>TRBJ2-5|-|TRBD1|TRBV5-1
CASSAGQGIGETQYF
TGCGCCAGCAGCGCGGGACAGGGAATCGGTGAGACCCAGTACTTC
>TRBJ2-7|-|-|TRBV29-1
CSVGDTYYEQYF
TGCAGCGTGGGGGACACTTACTACGAGCAGTACTTC
>TRBJ1-5|-|TRBD1|TRBV6-5
CASSLSQGARQPQHF
TGTGCCAGCAGCCTTTCACAGGGGGCGCGTCAGCCCCAGCATTTT
>TRBJ2-7|-|TRBD1|TRBV5-8
CASSWDRDYEQYF
TGTGCCAGCAGTTGGGACAGGGACTACGAGCAGTACTTC
>TRBJ2-3|-|-|TRBV11-3
CASSLGVGASTDTQYF
TGTGCCAGCAGCTTGGGCGTGGGGGCTAGCACAGATACGCAGTATTTT
>TRBJ2-3|-|-|TRBV9
CASSVGQGWTDTQYF
TGTGCCAGCAGCGTAGGGCAGGGGTGGACAGATACGCAGTATTTT
>TRBJ2-1|-|-|TRBV5-1
CASSLDSSYNEQFF
TGCGCCAGCAGCTTGGATAGCTCCTACAATGAGCAGTTCTTC
>TRBJ1-5|-|-|TRBV18
CASSPRGAGDSNQPQHF
TGTGCCAGCTCACCACGGGGAGCGGGCGATAGCAATCAGCCCCAGCATTTT
>TRBJ2-2|once|TRBD2|TRBV18
CASSQGLNTGELFF
TGTGCCAGCTCACAGGGACTAAACACCGGGGAGCTGTTTTTT
>TRBJ1-2|-|TRBD1|TRBV6-5
CAGGQGFSGYTF
TGTGCCGGGGGACAGGGCTTCTCCGGCTACACCTTC
>TRBJ1-1|-|TRBD1|TRBV30
CAWSMTGGTEAFF
TGTGCCTGGAGTATGACAGGGGGAACTGAAGCTTTCTTT
>TRBJ2-7|-|TRBD1|TRBV7-9
CASSSPPTGGSSYEQYF
TGTGCCAGCAGCTCCCCCCCAACAGGGGGGAGTTCCTACGAGCAGTACTTC
>TRBJ2-7|few|-|TRBV28
CATLPVDPDGYEQYF
TGTGCCACCTTGCCGGTGGATCCCGATGGCTACGAGCAGTACTTC
>TRBJ1-4|-|TRBD1|TRBV5-1
CASSWGDRDNEKLFF
TGCGCCAGCAGCTGGGGGGACAGGGATAATGAAAAACTGTTTTTT
>TRBJ2-1|-|TRBD2|TRBV5-4
CASSLVSSGRANEQFF
TGTGCCAGCAGCTTGGTTAGTAGCGGGAGGGCCAATGAGCAGTTCTTC